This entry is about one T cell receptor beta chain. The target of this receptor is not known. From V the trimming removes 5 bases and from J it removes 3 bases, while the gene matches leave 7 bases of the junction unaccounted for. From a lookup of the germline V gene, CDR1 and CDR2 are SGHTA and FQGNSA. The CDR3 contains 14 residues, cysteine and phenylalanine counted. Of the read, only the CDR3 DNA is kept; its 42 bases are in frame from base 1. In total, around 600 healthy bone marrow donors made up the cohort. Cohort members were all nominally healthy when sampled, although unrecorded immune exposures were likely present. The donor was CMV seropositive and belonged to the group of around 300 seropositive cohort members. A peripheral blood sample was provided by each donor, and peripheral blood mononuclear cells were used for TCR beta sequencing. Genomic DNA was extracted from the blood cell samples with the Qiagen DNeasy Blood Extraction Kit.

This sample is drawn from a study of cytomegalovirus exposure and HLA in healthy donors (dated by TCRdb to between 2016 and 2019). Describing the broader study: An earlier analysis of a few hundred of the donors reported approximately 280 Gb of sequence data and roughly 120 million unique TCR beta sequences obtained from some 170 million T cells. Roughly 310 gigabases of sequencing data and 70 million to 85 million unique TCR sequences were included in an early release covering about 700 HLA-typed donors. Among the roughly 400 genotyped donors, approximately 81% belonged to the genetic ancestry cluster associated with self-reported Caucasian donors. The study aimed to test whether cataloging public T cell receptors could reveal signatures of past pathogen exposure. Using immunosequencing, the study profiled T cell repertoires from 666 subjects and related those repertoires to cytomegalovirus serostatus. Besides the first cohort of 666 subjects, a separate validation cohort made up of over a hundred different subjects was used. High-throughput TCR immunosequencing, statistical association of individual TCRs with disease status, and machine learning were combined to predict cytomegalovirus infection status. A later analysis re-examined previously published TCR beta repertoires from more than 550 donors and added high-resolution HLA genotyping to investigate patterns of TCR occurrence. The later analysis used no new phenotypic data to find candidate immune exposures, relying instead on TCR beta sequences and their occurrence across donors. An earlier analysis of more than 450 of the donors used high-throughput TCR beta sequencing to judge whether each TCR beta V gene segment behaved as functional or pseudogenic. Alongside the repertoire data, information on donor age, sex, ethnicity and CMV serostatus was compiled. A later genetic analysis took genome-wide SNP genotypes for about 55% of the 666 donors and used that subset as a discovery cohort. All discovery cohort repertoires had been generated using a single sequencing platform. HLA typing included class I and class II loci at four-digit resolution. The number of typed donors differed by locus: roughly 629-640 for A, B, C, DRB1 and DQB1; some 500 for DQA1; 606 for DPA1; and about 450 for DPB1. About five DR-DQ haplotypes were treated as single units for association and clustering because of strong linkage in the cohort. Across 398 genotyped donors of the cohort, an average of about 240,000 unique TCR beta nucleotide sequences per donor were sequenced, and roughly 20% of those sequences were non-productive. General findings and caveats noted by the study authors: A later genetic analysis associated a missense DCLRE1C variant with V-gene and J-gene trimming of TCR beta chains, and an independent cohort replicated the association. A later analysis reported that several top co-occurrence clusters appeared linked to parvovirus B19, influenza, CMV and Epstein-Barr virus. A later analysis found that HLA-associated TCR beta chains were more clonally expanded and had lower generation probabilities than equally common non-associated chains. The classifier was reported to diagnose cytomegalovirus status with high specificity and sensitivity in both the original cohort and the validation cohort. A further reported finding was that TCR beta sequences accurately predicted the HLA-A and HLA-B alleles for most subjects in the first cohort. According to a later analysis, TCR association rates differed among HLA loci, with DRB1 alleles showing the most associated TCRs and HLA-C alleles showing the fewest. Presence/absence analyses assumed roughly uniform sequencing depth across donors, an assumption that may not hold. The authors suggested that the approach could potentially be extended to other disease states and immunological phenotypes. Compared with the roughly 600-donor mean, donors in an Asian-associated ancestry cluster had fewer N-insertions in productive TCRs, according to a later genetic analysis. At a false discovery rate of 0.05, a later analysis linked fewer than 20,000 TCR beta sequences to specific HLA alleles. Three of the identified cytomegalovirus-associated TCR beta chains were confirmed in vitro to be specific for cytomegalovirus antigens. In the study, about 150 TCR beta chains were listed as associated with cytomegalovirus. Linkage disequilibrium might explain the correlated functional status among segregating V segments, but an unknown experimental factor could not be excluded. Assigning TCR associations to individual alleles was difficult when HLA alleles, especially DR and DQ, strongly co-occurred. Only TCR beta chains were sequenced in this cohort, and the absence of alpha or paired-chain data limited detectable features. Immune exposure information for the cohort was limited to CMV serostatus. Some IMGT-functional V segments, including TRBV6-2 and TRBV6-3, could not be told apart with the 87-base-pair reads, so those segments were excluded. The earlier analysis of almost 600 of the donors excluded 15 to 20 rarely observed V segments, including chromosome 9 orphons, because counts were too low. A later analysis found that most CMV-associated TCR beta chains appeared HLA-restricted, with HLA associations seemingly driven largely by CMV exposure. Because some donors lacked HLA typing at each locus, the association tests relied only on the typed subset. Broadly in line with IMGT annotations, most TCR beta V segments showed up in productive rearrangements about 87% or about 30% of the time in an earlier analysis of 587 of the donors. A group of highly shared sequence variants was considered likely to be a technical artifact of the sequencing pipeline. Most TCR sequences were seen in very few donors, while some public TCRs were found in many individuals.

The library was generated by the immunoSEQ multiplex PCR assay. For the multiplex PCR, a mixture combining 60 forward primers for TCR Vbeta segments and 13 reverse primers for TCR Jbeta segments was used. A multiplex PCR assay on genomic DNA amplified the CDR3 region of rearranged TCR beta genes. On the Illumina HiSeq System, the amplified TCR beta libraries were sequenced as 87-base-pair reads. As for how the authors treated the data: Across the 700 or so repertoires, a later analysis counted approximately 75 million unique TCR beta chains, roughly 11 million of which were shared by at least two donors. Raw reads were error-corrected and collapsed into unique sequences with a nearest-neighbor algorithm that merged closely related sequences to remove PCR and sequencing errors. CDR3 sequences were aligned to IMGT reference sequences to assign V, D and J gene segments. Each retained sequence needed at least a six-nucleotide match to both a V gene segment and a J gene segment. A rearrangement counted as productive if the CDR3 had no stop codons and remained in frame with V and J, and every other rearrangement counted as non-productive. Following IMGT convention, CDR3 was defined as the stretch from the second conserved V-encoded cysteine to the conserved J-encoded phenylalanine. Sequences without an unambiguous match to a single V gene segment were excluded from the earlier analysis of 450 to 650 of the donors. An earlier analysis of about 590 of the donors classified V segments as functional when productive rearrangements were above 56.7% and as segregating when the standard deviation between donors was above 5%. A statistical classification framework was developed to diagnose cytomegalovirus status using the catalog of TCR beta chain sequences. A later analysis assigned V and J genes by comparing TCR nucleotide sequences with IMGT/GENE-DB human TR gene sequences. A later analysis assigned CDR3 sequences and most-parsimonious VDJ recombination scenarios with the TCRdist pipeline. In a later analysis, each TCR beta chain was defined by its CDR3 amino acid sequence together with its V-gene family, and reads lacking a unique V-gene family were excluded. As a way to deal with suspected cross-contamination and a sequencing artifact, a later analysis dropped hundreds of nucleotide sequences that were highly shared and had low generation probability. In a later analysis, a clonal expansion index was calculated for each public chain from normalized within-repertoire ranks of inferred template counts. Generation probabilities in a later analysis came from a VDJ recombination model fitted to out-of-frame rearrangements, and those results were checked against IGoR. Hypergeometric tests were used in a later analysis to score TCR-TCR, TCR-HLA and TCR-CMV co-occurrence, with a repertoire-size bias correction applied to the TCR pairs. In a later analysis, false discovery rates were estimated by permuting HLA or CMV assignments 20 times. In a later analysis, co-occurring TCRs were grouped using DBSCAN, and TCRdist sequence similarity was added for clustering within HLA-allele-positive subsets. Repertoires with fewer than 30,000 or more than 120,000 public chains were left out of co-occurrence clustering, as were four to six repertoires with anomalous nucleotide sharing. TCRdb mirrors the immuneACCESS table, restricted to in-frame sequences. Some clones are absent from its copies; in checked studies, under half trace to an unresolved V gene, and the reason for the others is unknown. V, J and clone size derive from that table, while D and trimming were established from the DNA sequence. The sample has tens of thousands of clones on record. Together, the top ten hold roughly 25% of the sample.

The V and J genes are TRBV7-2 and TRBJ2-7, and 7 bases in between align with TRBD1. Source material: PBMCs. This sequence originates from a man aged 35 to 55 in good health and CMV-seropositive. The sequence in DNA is TGTGCCAGCAGCCAGAGGGGGCTTGGCTACGAGCAGTACTTC. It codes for CASSQRGLGYEQYF.